This record covers a single T cell receptor beta chain. The sample originates from a study of blood T cell repertoires in COVID-19. For the study at large: PBMCs, B-cell-depleted T cells, or T cells were the source of the cDNA or gDNA that made up the material.

V dropped 5 bases and J dropped 1 base, with 8 bases sitting between them. Per germline, CDR1 KGHDR and CDR2 SFDVKD. This CDR3 comprises 14 residues. Assay: immunoSEQ multiplex PCR; the TCRdb copy retains only in-frame clones and omits some. The data show about 160,000 clones, 80% to 90% seen once. The TCR originated in a man in his fifties or sixties with acute or convalescent COVID-19. The chain carries TRBV24-1 and TRBJ2-1; no reliable D call. The sample was peripheral blood. The CDR3 region has the DNA TGTGCCACCAGTGGGGCCGGATCCTACAATGAGCAGTTCTTC. Amino acid sequence: CATSGAGSYNEQFF.